This paragraph covers one T cell receptor beta chain sequence. Its antigen is currently not known. Base qualities were left out, and no much larger clone turns up one base away. Stable hyperthyroidism was defined as no progression to ophthalmopathy within 18 months of follow-up. Patients with hyperthyroidism were aged 18 to 65 years, had been newly diagnosed, and had a disease duration of less than 2 months. Patients with other autoimmune diseases, uncontrolled infections, pregnancy or lactation were excluded from the study. Diagnosis relied on clinical symptoms, serum thyroxine, TRAb, thyroid ultrasound and orbital computed tomography. Ficoll-Paque density gradient centrifugation was used to isolate PBMCs from about 9 ml of fresh peripheral blood. Trizol reagent was used to extract the total RNA, and its quality was then checked on an Agilent 2100 Bioanalyzer. The data stem from a study of Graves' ophthalmopathy and Graves' hyperthyroidism (dated by TCRdb to 2017 to 2018). Turning to the overall study: Peripheral blood was collected at initial diagnosis, before any treatment. In total, 135 blood samples were TCR-sequenced: 40 to 45 ophthalmopathy, some 80 hyperthyroidism and some 17 hyperthyroidism-to-ophthalmopathy patients. To explore V-J signatures that separate ophthalmopathy from hyperthyroidism, a discovery set of about 98 patients was enrolled, consisting of about 45 with ophthalmopathy and roughly 59 with stable hyperthyroidism. In roughly 6 hyperthyroidism patients, T-cell repertoires of thyroid tissue and blood were compared. Following sampling, methimazole starting at 30 mg daily was administered to hyperthyroidism patients, and high-dose intravenous methylprednisolone was administered to ophthalmopathy patients. An independent validation cohort comprised some 19 hyperthyroidism patients and over 15 patients who later progressed from hyperthyroidism to ophthalmopathy. To tell Graves' ophthalmopathy apart from Graves' hyperthyroidism, and to predict which patients would progress to ophthalmopathy, the study relied on TCR beta repertoire signatures. What the work shows at the level of the full study, not this receptor alone: Sample size was not statistically predetermined, and group allocation was not concealed from the investigators. In validation, the model predicted ophthalmopathy progression with more than 55% sensitivity and about 77% specificity; some 13 predicted patients were CT-confirmed with GO in a median of approximately 6.5 months. Most of the expanded thyroid clonotypes with a frequency above 0.001 were also detected in blood, and it was suggested that the thyroid immune response may be reflected by blood repertoires. The 13-signature model separated ophthalmopathy from stable hyperthyroidism with around 90% sensitivity and approximately 83% specificity in cross-validation, and 80%/75% in the test set.

For repertoire sequencing, TCR beta CDR3 regions were amplified from RNA transcripts. HTBI primers and the Qiagen OneStep RT-PCR kit were used in a first-round RT-PCR, which was followed by a second-round multiplex PCR, size selection and purification. The libraries underwent paired-end sequencing with 100 bp reads on an Illumina HiSeq2000. As for how the authors treated the data: Reads were processed with SOAPnuke, discarding reads with adapters, uncalled bases, mean Phred below 15, or no exact constant-primer or identifier match. COPE v1.2.5 was used to merge the high-quality paired reads. Each unique nucleotide sequence was defined as a clonotype, and clonotypes were aligned to IMGT TRB V, D and J references with MiTCR v1.1. Analysis was restricted to V-J combinations with a frequency above 0.0001, which covered roughly 99% of repertoires. A TCR clonal expansion and chaos score per V-J combination was defined as the ratio of F50 clonal expansion to chaos observed in the TCRdist matrix. Welch's t-statistics and random forest were used to reduce the features to about twelve V-J combinations, which were then used as input to a naive Bayes classifier. The Morisita-Horn index was used to measure how similar the thyroid and blood repertoires were. Clones were called with MiXCR by TCRdb after fastp trimmed the public reads at Q25, and only in-frame beta chains were retained. Under each unique CDR3 protein, matching rows form one entry showing the most common genes and DNA. TCRdb's processing, not the authors', yielded these V and J calls. Counted in this sample were a few hundred thousand distinct CDR3 sequences; roughly 17% of them appeared once. About 2.4% of the sample is taken by the ten largest.

Compared with germline, V lacks 4 bases and J lacks 6 bases; bases without a gene match: 3. Taken from cysteine to phenylalanine, the CDR3 has 14 residues. Here the CDR3 DNA is all that survives: 42 bases in frame from base 1. Based on the germline V gene, the CDR1 and CDR2 sequences are SNHLY and FYNNEI. This receptor chain uses TRBV2 and TRBJ1-5; 10 nucleotides in the junction match TRBD1. The source of this sequence is an adult woman with stable Graves' hyperthyroidism. Sequences were obtained from peripheral blood. The bases are TGTGCCAGCAGTGCGGACAGGGGGACTCAGCCCCAGCATTTT. It is translated as CASSADRGTQPQHF. With the rest looked up from the reference TRBV2 and TRBJ1-5 genes rather than sequenced, the full variable domain is EPEVTQTPSHQVTQMGQEVILRCVPISNHLYFYWYRQILGQKVEFLVSFYNNEISEKSEIFDDQFSVERPDGSNFTLKIRSTKLEDSAMYFCASSADRGTQPQHFGDGTRLSIL.